A single sample gave rise to the 20 T cell receptor beta chains below, sequenced in a study of radiotherapy plus CTLA-4 blockade in lung cancer. Clones were read by immunoSEQ multiplex PCR, and TCRdb kept only the in-frame ones, dropping some. The data show roughly 110,000 clones, more than 75% seen once. The sample was peripheral blood, taken from a patient treated with radiotherapy plus ipilimumab. Every receptor here comes from a human donor with non-small cell lung cancer that progressed on radiotherapy plus ipilimumab. Some clones in this sample may be carry-over from other donors' samples.

The DNA for the CDR3 is TGTGCCAGCTCAAGGGGACAGGCCAGCTCCTACGAGCAGTACTTC. As protein: CASSRGQASSYEQYF. The rearrangement joins TRBV18 to TRBJ2-7, with TRBD1 matching 8 bases. The trim removed 5 bases at V and 0 bases at J, leaving 6 bases unmatched. Germline CDR1 reads KGHSH; CDR2 reads LQKENI. This CDR3 has 15 amino acids.

This chain links TRBV2 with TRBJ1-1; D gene ambiguous. Per germline, CDR1 SNHLY and CDR2 FYNNEI. Between the trimmed V and J ends, which lost 7 bases and 5 bases, there was a span of 14 bases. The CDR3 sequence is 13 residues long. Here the CDR3 DNA reads TGTGCCAGCACCACCATCTTGAGTACTGAAGCTTTCTTT. Translated, it gives CASTTILSTEAFF. The complete variable domain, with remaining parts taken from reference TRBV2 and TRBJ1-1, reads EPEVTQTPSHQVTQMGQEVILRCVPISNHLYFYWYRQILGQKVEFLVSFYNNEISEKSEIFDDQFSVERPDGSNFTLKIRSTKLEDSAMYFCASTTILSTEAFFGQGTRLTVV.

This clone has a handful of counts. This chain links TRBV28 with TRBJ1-5, with D tentatively TRBD1 (5 bases). V gave up 2 bases and J gave up 0 bases, with 8 bases separating them. CDR1 and CDR2 (germline): MDHEN, SYDVKM. This CDR3 is 15 amino acids long. This CDR3 reads CASSLGQGSNQPQHF. The DNA of the CDR3 is TGTGCCAGCAGTTTAGGGCAGGGTAGCAATCAGCCCCAGCATTTT.

There are a few counts of this clone. The gene calls are TRBV14 and TRBJ1-5, with D unresolved. The CDR3 has 13 residues. Looked up from germline, CDR1 is SGHDN and CDR2 is FVKESK. The ends were cut back, 4 bases at V and 1 base at J, with 5 bases in the middle. The CDR3 nucleotides read TGTGCCAGCAGCCTGGGGAGCAATCAGCCCCAGCATTTT. It is translated as CASSLGSNQPQHF.

Regarding this clone: Mismatch with germline at one junction end may stem from a read error. The chain recombines TRBV6-5 with TRBJ1-5; D is unresolved. The CDR3 has 15 amino acids. The germline V gene encodes CDR1 MNHEY and CDR2 SVGAGI. This chain's CDR3 is CASSYSSPSNQPRHF. CDR3 sequence (DNA): TGTGCCAGCAGTTACTCGTCGCCCAGCAATCAGCCCCGGCATTTT.

The chain has TRBV5-1 and TRBJ2-5; tentatively, D is TRBD1 (6 bases). V was clipped by 4 bases and J by 14 bases, with 18 bases between them. The germline gives CDR1 SGHRS, CDR2 YFSETQ. The CDR3 loop spans 12 amino acids. The CDR3 bases are TGCGCCAGCAGCACCGGGACAACCCCCTATTACTTC. Its translation is CASSTGTTPYYF.

The genes are TRBV5-6 and TRBJ2-2; 8 bases agree with TRBD1. The CDR3 is made up of 13 amino acids. From germline, CDR1 is SGHDT and CDR2 YYEEEE. Germline trimming cut 4 bases from V and 7 bases from J; bases unmatched to any gene: 3. CDR3 DNA: TGTGCCAGCAGCGTAGACAGGGGCGGGGAGCTGTTTTTT. Translation: CASSVDRGGELFF.

This clone was observed once. The gene calls are TRBV4-3 and TRBJ2-6; D is undetermined. Germline CDR1 and CDR2: LGHNA and YSLEER. V shed 0 bases and J shed 0 bases, with 6 bases lying between them. The CDR3 length is 16 residues. CDR3: CASSQESVSGANVLTF. The CDR3 DNA follows: TGCGCCAGCAGCCAAGAATCAGTCTCTGGGGCCAACGTCCTGACTTTC.

The J gene is TRBJ2-1, the V gene TRBV5-1, with D maybe TRBD2 (7 bases). This CDR3 region has 15 residues. Trimming removed 0 bases at V and 7 bases at J, with 14 bases between. From germline, CDR1 is SGHRS and CDR2 YFSETQ. The CDR3 loop reads CASSLVQGGGNEQFF. The CDR3 coding sequence is TGCGCCAGCAGCTTGGTGCAGGGAGGGGGAAATGAGCAGTTCTTC.

The chain is built from TRBV6-5 and TRBJ1-5; no firm D call. V lost 0 bases and J lost 6, with 6 bases in between. The CDR3 extends over 13 amino acids. Looked up from germline, CDR1 is MNHEY and CDR2 is SVGAGI. The CDR3 is CASSYSRGQPQHF. DNA of the CDR3: TGTGCCAGCAGTTACTCCCGGGGTCAGCCCCAGCATTTT.

The chain couples TRBV2 to TRBJ1-5; 7 bases are a match to TRBD1. Germline V CDR1 and CDR2: SNHLY, FYNNEI. CDR3 length: 16 residues. The ends lost 6 bases at V and 5 bases at J; junction bases unmatched: 13. In nucleotides, the CDR3 is TGTGCCAGCAGGATGATACAGGGGAGCGGACATCAGCCCCAGCATTTT. This sequence encodes CASRMIQGSGHQPQHF.

The gene calls are TRBV13 and TRBJ2-7; 9 positions agree with TRBD2. The ends lost 4 bases at V and 3 bases at J; junction bases unmatched: 10. The CDR3 totals 16 residues. Germline V gene sequence: CDR1 PRHDT, CDR2 FYEKMQ (reference sequence). CDR3 sequence: CASSSGLAGALYEQYF. CDR3 bases: TGTGCCAGCAGCTCGGGGTTAGCGGGGGCCCTCTACGAGCAGTACTTC. Full variable domain (rest looked up from reference TRBV13 and TRBJ2-7): AAGVIQSPRHLIKEKRETATLKCYPIPRHDTVYWYQQGPGQDPQFLISFYEKMQSDKGSIPDRFSAQQFSDYHSELNMSSLELGDSALYFCASSSGLAGALYEQYFGPGTRLTVT.

This chain uses TRBV5-1 with TRBJ1-5; the D gene is possibly TRBD1 (6 bases). The CDR3 runs 13 residues. The V end was cut by 5 bases, the J end by 7 bases, with 13 bases between. Germline-derived CDR1 and CDR2 are SGHRS and YFSETQ. The CDR3 region has the DNA TGCGCCAGCAGTTGGGACATTGGGCAGCCCCAGCATTTT. Translation: CASSWDIGQPQHF. Full variable domain (rest looked up from reference TRBV5-1 and TRBJ1-5): KAGVTQTPRYLIKTRGQQVTLSCSPISGHRSVSWYQQTPGQGLQFLFEYFSETQRNKGNFPGRFSGRQFSNSRSEMNVSTLELGDSALYLCASSWDIGQPQHFGDGTRLSIL.

CDR3 protein: CASSPWTGTTEAFF. CDR3 in DNA: TGTGCCAGCAGCCCTTGGACAGGGACCACTGAAGCTTTCTTT. This sequence joins TRBV7-8 and TRBJ1-1, with 8 bases aligning to TRBD1. CDR1 and CDR2 (germline): SGHVS, FQNEAQ. The V segment lost 5 bases and the J segment 4 bases; nucleotides outside the gene matches: 6. This CDR3 contains 14 residues.

The chain joins TRBV11-3 to TRBJ2-1, with D maybe TRBD2 (7 bases). This CDR3 region has 15 residues. The germline V gene encodes CDR1 SGHNT and CDR2 YENEEA. With 2 bases removed from V and 6 bases from J, the gap between germline ends came to 14 bases. CDR3 sequence: CASSLFSGEGNEQFF. The CDR3 bases are TGTGCCAGCAGCTTATTCTCAGGGGAGGGCAATGAGCAGTTCTTC.

The CDR3 reads CASGLVGQPQHF. The CDR3 nucleotides are TGTGCTAGTGGTTTGGTAGGTCAGCCCCAGCATTTT. The chain is built from TRBV12-5 and TRBJ1-5; no clear D. This CDR3 has 12 residues. Germline V gives CDR1 LGHNT, CDR2 FRNRAP. V gave up 0 bases and J gave up 6 bases, with 3 bases separating them.

V usage is TRBV11-2 and J usage is TRBJ1-1; D uncertain. The V gene lost 5 bases and the J gene lost 4 bases, with 14 bases spanning the gap. The CDR3 is 14 amino acids. The germline V gene has CDR1 SGHAT and CDR2 FQNNGV. The CDR3 sequence is CASSPRSRSTEAFF. The CDR3 DNA reads as TGTGCCAGCAGCCCGAGATCCAGGAGCACTGAAGCTTTCTTT.

This clone came up once. V and J are TRBV5-1 and TRBJ2-1; no firm D call. This CDR3 region has 13 residues. Germline CDR1 is SGHRS and CDR2 is YFSETQ. Trimming cost V 0 bases and J 7 bases, with 8 bases left between them. The CDR3 DNA follows: TGCGCCAGCAGCTTGGCACTGCCTAATGAGCAGTTCTTC. Translation gives CASSLALPNEQFF.

The rearrangement links TRBV5-4 to TRBJ2-3; 8 positions agree with TRBD2. There are 14 residues in the CDR3. Looked up from germline, CDR1 is SGHNT and CDR2 is YYREEE (reference sequence). Unmatched junction bases numbered 5, after V lost 4 bases and J lost 4 bases. CDR3 in amino acids: CASSLGLDPDTQYF. The DNA for the CDR3 is TGTGCCAGCAGCCTGGGACTAGATCCAGATACGCAGTATTTT.

This chain connects TRBV6-5 to TRBJ1-2; D is possibly TRBD1 (5 bases). This CDR3 is built from 15 residues. Germline CDR1 reads MNHEY; CDR2 reads SVGAGI. Deletions cut 0 bases from V and 3 bases from J, with 11 bases between. CDR3 loop: CASSYSVGGDYGYTF. DNA for the CDR3: TGTGCCAGCAGTTACTCGGTGGGGGGGGACTATGGCTACACCTTC.